This T cell receptor beta chain was recovered during a study of blood T cells in healthy people across ages. Background on the study: Using template switching, researchers captured about one barcoded beta molecule for each two T cells. Findings and limits, study-wide: Samples with more naive T cells showed higher observed beta diversity. Conclusively comparing naive with antigen-experienced cells was impossible with unsorted PBMCs. Observed TCR beta diversity per million T cells went down as age went up. This fall followed a roughly linear course with age.

The CDR3 runs to 17 residues. Between the trimmed V and J ends, which lost 2 bases and 4 bases, there was a span of 19 bases. Germline assignment: CDR1 KGHDR and CDR2 SFDVKD. A sample-barcoded 5' primer and a J-beta primer mix were used in a second PCR of roughly 7 to 12 cycles. TCRdb fed the 5' RACE reads into MiXCR, producing one record per CDR3 protein. Of 1.2 million to 1.5 million distinct CDR3 sequences in the sample, approximately 38% were seen once. With respect to this clonotype: Its antigen is as yet unknown.

This TCR was recovered from a woman in her late teens or twenties in good health. Input material: blood. The chain links TRBV24-1 to TRBJ1-2; D remains unclear. CDR3 nucleotides: TGTGCCACCAGTGATTCTCGGTGGGCAGGCCTGGGCTATGGCTACACCTTC. Translating gives CATSDSRWAGLGYGYTF.